The 11 T cell receptor beta chains below come from one sample, sequenced in a study of blood T cell repertoires in COVID-19. TCRdb's copy holds only in-frame clones and misses some; the assay was immunoSEQ multiplex PCR. The sample contains hundreds of thousands of clones, about 91% of which appear only once. Sequencing was carried out using peripheral blood. The receptors originated from a woman in her fifties or sixties with COVID-19, enrolled during active disease.

J is TRBJ1-1 and V is TRBV6-5; the D gene is possibly TRBD1 (5 bases). This CDR3 is 12 amino acids long. In germline, CDR1 is MNHEY, CDR2 SVGAGI. The V end was cut by 11 bases, the J end by 7 bases, with 17 bases between. CDR3 sequence reads: CAAREGQGEAFF. The CDR3 DNA reads TGTGCCGCTCGGGAGGGGCAGGGTGAAGCTTTCTTT.

The V and J genes are TRBV10-3 and TRBJ1-2; possibly TRBD1 for D (6 bases). Per the germline V gene, CDR1 is ENHRY and CDR2 is SYGVKD. V dropped 7 bases and J dropped 4 bases, with 19 bases sitting between them. This CDR3 comprises 15 residues. The CDR3 nucleotides read TGTGCCATCATCTCAAGTCCCGACAGGCCCTATGGCTACACCTTC. It translates to CAIISSPDRPYGYTF.

This clone occurred once. The chain is built from TRBV18 and TRBJ2-2; D perhaps matches TRBD1 (5 bases). The CDR3 spans 16 residues. The germline V gene encodes CDR1 KGHSH and CDR2 LQKENI. Trimming took 6 bases from V and 0 from J, leaving 14 bases between them. The CDR3 nucleotides are TGTGCCAGCTCCCTCGACAGCAGTTCGAACACCGGGGAGCTGTTTTTT. Protein product: CASSLDSSSNTGELFF.

The chain has TRBV24-1 and TRBJ1-1, with 8 bases lining up with TRBD1. The CDR3 covers 14 residues. V lost 4 bases, J lost 10 bases, and 10 bases stayed unmatched. CDR1 is KGHDR and CDR2 is SFDVKD in the germline V gene. CDR3 sequence: CATSDPAGQGGAFF. The CDR3 bases are TGTGCCACCAGTGACCCTGCAGGACAGGGCGGAGCTTTCTTT.

The V gene is TRBV7-9, the J gene TRBJ2-2, with 7 bases fitting TRBD1. Germline CDR1 and CDR2: SEHNR and FQNEAQ (reference sequence). The V gene end was trimmed by 2 bases and the J gene end by 9 bases; junction bases not matched to a gene: 9. This CDR3 spans 15 amino acids. The CDR3 nucleotides read TGTGCCAGCAGCTTATTGGACAGGAACCTTCGGGAGCTGTTTTTT. Its translation is CASSLLDRNLRELFF.

V and J are TRBV4-2 and TRBJ1-1; D is uncertain. CDR3 size: 14 residues. Trimming pared 5 bases from V and 5 bases from J, leaving 15 bases between. Germline V gene data show CDR1 as LGHNA and CDR2 as YNFKEQ. CDR3 sequence (DNA): TGTGCCAGCAGCGTAGTTGAGGGAGAGACTGAAGCTTTCTTT. Translating it yields CASSVVEGETEAFF.

The V call is TRBV10-1, the J call TRBJ1-4, with D possibly matching TRBD1 (6 bases). The V end lost 5 bases, the J end lost 3 bases, and 16 bases lay between the germline ends. The CDR3 contains 16 residues. CDR1 WNHNN and CDR2 SYGVQD come from the germline V gene (reference sequence). CDR3 amino acids: CASSPAGVLPNEKLFF. The CDR3 DNA reads TGCGCCAGCAGTCCGGCAGGGGTTCTACCTAATGAAAAACTGTTTTTT.

Details on this clone: Other DNA sequences in this sample translate to the same CDR3. This chain connects TRBV9 to TRBJ2-7; 9 nucleotides match TRBD2. The germline CDR1 and CDR2 sequences are SGDLS and YYNGEE. The junction had 4 bases not matched to a gene; V was cut back by 0 bases and J by 0 bases. This CDR3 is built from 16 residues. The CDR3 DNA sequence: TGTGCCAGCAGCGTAGACCTAGCGGGGCCCTCCTACGAGCAGTACTTC. This translates into CASSVDLAGPSYEQYF.

This chain uses TRBV4-1 with TRBJ1-2, with 12 bases that match TRBD1. The CDR3 contains 19 residues. Germline lookup yields CDR1 MGHRA and CDR2 YSYEKL. After removal of 0 bases from V and 2 bases from J, the junction contained 10 bases not matched to a gene. This CDR3 is CASSQDLTGTGGENYGYTF. The CDR3 DNA reads TGCGCCAGCAGCCAAGACCTTACCGGGACAGGGGGCGAAAACTATGGCTACACCTTC.

The chain joins TRBV2 to TRBJ1-5; D remains ambiguous. Germline V gene sequence: CDR1 SNHLY, CDR2 FYNNEI. This CDR3 is built from 13 residues. The V gene lost 6 bases and the J gene lost 0 bases, with 6 bases spanning the gap. Here the CDR3 reads CASRTYSNQPQHF. CDR3 sequence (DNA): TGTGCCAGCAGGACATATAGCAATCAGCCCCAGCATTTT.

The chain uses TRBV5-1 and TRBJ2-5; 11 positions agree with TRBD2. V trimming: 0 bases; J trimming: 2 bases; junction bases outside the gene matches: 3. The CDR3 has 16 amino acids. The germline CDR1 and CDR2 sequences are SGHRS and YFSETQ. CDR3 loop: CASSLVPSGGQETQYF. CDR3 nucleotides: TGCGCCAGCAGCTTGGTCCCTAGCGGGGGGCAAGAGACCCAGTACTTC.